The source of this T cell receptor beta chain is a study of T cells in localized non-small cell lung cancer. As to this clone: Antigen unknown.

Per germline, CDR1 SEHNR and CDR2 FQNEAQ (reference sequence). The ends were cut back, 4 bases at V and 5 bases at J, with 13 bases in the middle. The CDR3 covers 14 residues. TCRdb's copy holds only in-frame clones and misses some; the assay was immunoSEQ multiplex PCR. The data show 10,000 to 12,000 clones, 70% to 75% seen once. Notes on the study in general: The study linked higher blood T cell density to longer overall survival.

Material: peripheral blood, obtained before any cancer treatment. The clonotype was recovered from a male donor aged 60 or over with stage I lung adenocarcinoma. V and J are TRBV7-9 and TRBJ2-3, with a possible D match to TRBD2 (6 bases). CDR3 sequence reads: CASSWGGPEDTQYF. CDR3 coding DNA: TGTGCCAGCAGCTGGGGAGGACCGGAAGATACGCAGTATTTT.